This entry describes one TCR beta chain. What it recognizes is unknown. This CDR3 spans 14 amino acids. Trimming at V came to 1 base and at J to 7 bases, leaving 7 bases not matched to a gene. CDR1 and CDR2 (germline): SGHTA, FQGNSA. This entry comes from a study of cytomegalovirus exposure and HLA in healthy donors. Study as a whole: Roughly 80 million unique TCRs from HLA-typed donors made up an early data release. Study-wide results and limits: An Asian-associated ancestry cluster reportedly showed fewer N-insertions than the approximately 620-donor mean in a later analysis. Follow-up analysis seemed to connect common viral pathogens with several of the most significant clusters identified. Among TCR sequences, most were rare, though some public TCRs appeared in many donors.

Primers for the PCR totalled 60 Vbeta and 13 Jbeta. Here immunoSEQ multiplex PCR was the method, and the copy in TCRdb shows in-frame clones only, minus some. The repertoire has about 210,000 clones, roughly nine tenths of them found once; the top ten carry 1.1%. This TCR derives from a boy younger than 10 in good health and CMV-seronegative. V and J are TRBV7-2 and TRBJ2-7; 7 bases are a match to TRBD1. Specimen: PBMCs. CDR3 in DNA: TGTGCCAGCAGCTTAGAGACAGGGCCGGGGGAGCAGTACTTC. As protein: CASSLETGPGEQYF. Full variable domain (outside the CDR3, taken from reference TRBV7-2 and TRBJ2-7): GAGVSQSPSNKVTEKGKDVELRCDPISGHTALYWYRQSLGQGLEFLIYFQGNSAPDKSGLPSDRFSAERTGGSVSTLTIQRTQQEDSAVYLCASSLETGPGEQYFGPGTRLTVT.